This TCR beta chain was found in a study of T cells in women clearing cervical HPV infection. Method: immunoSEQ multiplex PCR; TCRdb's copy keeps in-frame clones and lacks some. The table lists tens of thousands of clones. The CDR3 has 14 residues. Germline CDR1 and CDR2: SGHDT and YYEEEE. A word on this clone: An end of the junction does not agree with germline; a read error may underlie this. The sequence runs out 3 residues before the end of the CDR3; the remainder is reconstructed from the germline J gene.

V is TRBV5-6 and J is TRBJ2-1, with TRBD1 matching 8 bases. Sequenced: blood buffy coat. This sequence originates from a woman aged 18 to 75 with a cervical HPV16 infection that either progressed to CIN3+ or cleared (not recorded which). The CDR3 sequence: CASSFRGPLGEQFF. The part of the CDR3 DNA that was read is TGTGCCAGTAGCTTCAGGGGGCCTCTGGGTGAG.